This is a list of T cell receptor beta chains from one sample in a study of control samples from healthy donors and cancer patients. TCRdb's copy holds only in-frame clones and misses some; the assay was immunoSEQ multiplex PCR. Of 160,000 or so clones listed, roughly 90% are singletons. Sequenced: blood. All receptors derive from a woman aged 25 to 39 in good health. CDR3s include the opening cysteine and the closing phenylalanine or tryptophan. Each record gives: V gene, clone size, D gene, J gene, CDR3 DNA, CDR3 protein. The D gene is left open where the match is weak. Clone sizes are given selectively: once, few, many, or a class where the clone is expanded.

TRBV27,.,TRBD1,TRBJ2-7,TGTGCCAGCAGTCCCCCCGGGACAGCCTACGAGCAGTACTTC,CASSPPGTAYEQYF
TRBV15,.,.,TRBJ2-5,TGTGCCACCAGCAGAGATCTCTCGGCTGGCGGAAAGACCCAGTACTTC,CATSRDLSAGGKTQYF
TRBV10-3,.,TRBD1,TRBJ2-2,TGTGCCATCAGTGAGCAGGGGGTGGTGAACACCGGGGAGCTGTTTTTT,CAISEQGVVNTGELFF
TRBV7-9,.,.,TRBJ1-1,TGTGCCAGCAGCTTCGGTCCCAACACTGAAGCTTTCTTT,CASSFGPNTEAFF
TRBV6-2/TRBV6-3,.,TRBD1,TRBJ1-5,TGTGCCAGCAGTTACTCAGGACAGGGTAGTCAGCCCCAGCATTTT,CASSYSGQGSQPQHF
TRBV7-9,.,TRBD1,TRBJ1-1,TGTGCCAGCAGCTTACAGGGGGCTGGTACTGAAGCTTTCTTT,CASSLQGAGTEAFF
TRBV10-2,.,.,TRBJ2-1,TGCGCCAGCAGTGAGACAAGCGAGAATGAGCAGTTCTTC,CASSETSENEQFF
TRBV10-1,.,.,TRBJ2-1,TGCGCCAGCAGTGAGTCTGCTAACCTAGAGCAGTTCTTC,CASSESANLEQFF
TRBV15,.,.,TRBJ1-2,TGTGCCACCAGCCCAAAAGAATACGGGCCCCGGGGCTACACCTTC,CATSPKEYGPRGYTF
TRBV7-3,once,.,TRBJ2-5,TGTGCCAGCAGCCCCTCTAGTCGTCGGACCCAGTACTTC,CASSPSSRRTQYF
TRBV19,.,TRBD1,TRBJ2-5,TGTGCCAGTAGCCCTTGGGACAGGGGTCAAGAGACCCAGTACTTC,CASSPWDRGQETQYF
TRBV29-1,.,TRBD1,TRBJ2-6,TGCAGCGCTCAGGGGGACGGGGCCAACGTCCTGACTTTC,CSAQGDGANVLTF
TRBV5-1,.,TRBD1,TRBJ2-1,TGCGCCAGCAGCTTGGCCGGGAGTGGACAGGGGTCCTACAATGAGCAGTTCTTC,CASSLAGSGQGSYNEQFF
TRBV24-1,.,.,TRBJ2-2,TGTGCCACCCAAAGACCTAACACCGGGGAGCTGTTTTTT,CATQRPNTGELFF
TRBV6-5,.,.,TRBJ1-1,TGTGCCAGCATCTGGGGAACCAACACTGAAGCTTTCTTT,CASIWGTNTEAFF
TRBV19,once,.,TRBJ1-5,TGTGCCAGTACCCAGGGGCTAAATCAGCCCCAGCATTTT,CASTQGLNQPQHF
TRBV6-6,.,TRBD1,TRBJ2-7,TGTGCCAGCAGGGTCGGGACAGGGGTCTACGAGCAGTACTTC,CASRVGTGVYEQYF
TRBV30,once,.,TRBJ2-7,TGTGCCTGGAGTCCCGCCGGGCTCGGGCAGGGGAGGTCCTACGAGCAGTACTTC,CAWSPAGLGQGRSYEQYF
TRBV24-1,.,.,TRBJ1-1,TGTGCCACCTCGGAGGGCACGCGGGCGGGGAACACTGAAGCTTTCTTT,CATSEGTRAGNTEAFF
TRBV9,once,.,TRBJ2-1,TGTGCCAGCAGCAAGGGTACAACCAATGGGCCTAACAATGAGCAGTTCTTC,CASSKGTTNGPNNEQFF
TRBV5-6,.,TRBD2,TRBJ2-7,TGTGCCAGCAGCTTGGGGCTAGCGGGAGCCTACGAGCAGTACTTC,CASSLGLAGAYEQYF
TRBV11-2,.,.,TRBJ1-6,TGTGCCAGCAGCTTAGATCTTTGGGCAGATAATTCACCCCTCCACTTT,CASSLDLWADNSPLHF
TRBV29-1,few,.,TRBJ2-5,TGCAGCGTTATGGAGGCGGGACGCCAAGAGACCCAGTACTTC,CSVMEAGRQETQYF
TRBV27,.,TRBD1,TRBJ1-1,TGTGCCAGCAGTTCCCGACTACAGGGGAGAAGGACTGAAGCTTTCTTT,CASSSRLQGRRTEAFF
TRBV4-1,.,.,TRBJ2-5,TGCGCCAGCAGCCGCAAGATGGGACTGAACCAAGAGACCCAGTACTTC,CASSRKMGLNQETQYF
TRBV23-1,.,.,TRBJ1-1,TGCGCCAGCAGTCCCGGGCAAGCCCTAGGGGCTGAAGCTTTCTTT,CASSPGQALGAEAFF
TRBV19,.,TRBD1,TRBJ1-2,TGTGCCAGTACCAGCCGCGGGCAGGGGGCTAGTGGCTATGGCTACACCTTC,CASTSRGQGASGYGYTF
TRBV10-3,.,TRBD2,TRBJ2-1,TGTGCCACCCAAAGCGGGGCCGGCTCCTACAATGAGCAGTTCTTC,CATQSGAGSYNEQFF
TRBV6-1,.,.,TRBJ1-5,TGTGCCAGCAGTGAAGCGCCTCATACTAATAGCAATCAGCCCCAGCATTTT,CASSEAPHTNSNQPQHF
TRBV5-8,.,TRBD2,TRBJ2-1,TGTGCCAGCAGCTCAACCGGGACTAGCGGAATATACAATGAGCAGTTCTTC,CASSSTGTSGIYNEQFF
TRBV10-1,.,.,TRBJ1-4,TGCGCCAACACATTCCCCCGGGGACGGCGGTACAATGAAAAACTGTTTTTT,CANTFPRGRRYNEKLFF
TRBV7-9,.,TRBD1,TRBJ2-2,TGTGCCAGCAGCTTGATTAGGGACAGGGGAGGGCTGGACACCGGGGAGCTGTTTTTT,CASSLIRDRGGLDTGELFF
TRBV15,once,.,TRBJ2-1,TGTGCCACCAGCAGAGATCGGACGGGGGGACAGCAGGAGCAGTTCTTC,CATSRDRTGGQQEQFF
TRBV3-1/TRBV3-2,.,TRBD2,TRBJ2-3,TGTGCCAGCAGCCAACTCATAGCGGGAACTCCCACAGATACGCAGTATTTT,CASSQLIAGTPTDTQYF
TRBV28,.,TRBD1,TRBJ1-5,TGTGCCAGCAGTCCGCGGGACAGGGGAAGTCAGCCCCAGCATTTT,CASSPRDRGSQPQHF
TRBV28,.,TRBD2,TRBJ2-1,TGTGCCAGCAGTTTCCTACCCCCCCAAAATAGCGGGAGGCTACAGTTCTTC,CASSFLPPQNSGRLQFF
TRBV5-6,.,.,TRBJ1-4,TGTGCCAGCAGCTTGAAAGGGTTTGGGGAAAAACTGTTTTTT,CASSLKGFGEKLFF
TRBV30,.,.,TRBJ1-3,TGTGCCTGGAGTCCGGCGAGGGTTGGAAACACCATATATTTT,CAWSPARVGNTIYF
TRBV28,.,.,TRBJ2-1,TGTGCCAGCAGTTTCGTATCCTACAATGAGCAGTTCTTC,CASSFVSYNEQFF
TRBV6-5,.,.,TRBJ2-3,TGTGCCAGCAGTTCACAGGGAATCCCCAACACAGATACGCAGTATTTT,CASSSQGIPNTDTQYF
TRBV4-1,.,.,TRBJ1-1,TGCGCCAGCAGCCAAGGGGCTCTCGGGCGGATGGGTAGTGAAGCTTTCTTT,CASSQGALGRMGSEAFF
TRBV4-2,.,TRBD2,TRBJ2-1,TGTGCCAGCAGCCAAGATCACCTAGCGGGAGAAAATGAGCAGTTCTTC,CASSQDHLAGENEQFF
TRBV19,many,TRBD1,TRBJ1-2,TGTGCCAGTAGCGGACAGGTCAACTATGGCTACACCTTC,CASSGQVNYGYTF
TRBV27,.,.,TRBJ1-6,TGTGCCAGCAGTTTTATGGACAGTAGGACACCCCTCCACTTT,CASSFMDSRTPLHF
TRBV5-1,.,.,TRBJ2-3,TGCGCCAGCAGCTTTCAGACTAGCACAGATACGCAGTATTTT,CASSFQTSTDTQYF
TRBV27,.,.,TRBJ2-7,TGTGCCAGCAGTCTTGATCGAAGCAGGGGGGTTTCCTACGAGCAGTACTTC,CASSLDRSRGVSYEQYF
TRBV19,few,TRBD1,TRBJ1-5,TGTGCCAGTACCTTGAAGGGGACAGCCATTTATAGCAATCAGCCCCAGCATTTT,CASTLKGTAIYSNQPQHF
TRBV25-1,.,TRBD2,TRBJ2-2,TGTGCCAGCAGTGAGGGTAGCGGGTCCGCCGGGGAGCTGTTTTTT,CASSEGSGSAGELFF
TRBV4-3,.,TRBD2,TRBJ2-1,TGCGCCAGCAGCCAAGATTTGGCCGGGAGGGCTAGAAATGAGCAGTTCTTC,CASSQDLAGRARNEQFF